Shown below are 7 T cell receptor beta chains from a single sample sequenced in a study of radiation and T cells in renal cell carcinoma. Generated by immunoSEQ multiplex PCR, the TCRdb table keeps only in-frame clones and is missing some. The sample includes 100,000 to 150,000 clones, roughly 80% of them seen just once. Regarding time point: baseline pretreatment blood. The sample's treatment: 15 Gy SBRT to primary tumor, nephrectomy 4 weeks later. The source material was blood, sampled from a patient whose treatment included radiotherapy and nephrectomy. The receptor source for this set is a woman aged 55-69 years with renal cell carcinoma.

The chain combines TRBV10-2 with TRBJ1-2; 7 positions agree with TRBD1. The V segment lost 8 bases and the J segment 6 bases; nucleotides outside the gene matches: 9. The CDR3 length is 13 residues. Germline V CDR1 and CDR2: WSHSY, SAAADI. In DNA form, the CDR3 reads TGCGCCAGCTCGGCACAGGGGATGGATGGCTACACCTTC. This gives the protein CASSAQGMDGYTF.

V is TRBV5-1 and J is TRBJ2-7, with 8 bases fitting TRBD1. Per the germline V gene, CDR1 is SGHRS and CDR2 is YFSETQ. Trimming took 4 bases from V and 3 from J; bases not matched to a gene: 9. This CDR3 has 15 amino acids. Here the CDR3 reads CASSLGTGDFYEQYF. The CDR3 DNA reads TGCGCCAGCAGCCTCGGGACAGGCGATTTCTACGAGCAGTACTTC.

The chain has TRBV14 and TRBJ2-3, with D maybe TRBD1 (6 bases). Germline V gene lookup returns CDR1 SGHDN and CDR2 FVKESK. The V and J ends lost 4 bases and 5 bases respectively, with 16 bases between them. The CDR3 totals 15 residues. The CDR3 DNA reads TGTGCCAGCAGCCGGGGACACCCTCTCGGAGATACGCAGTATTTT. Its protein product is CASSRGHPLGDTQYF.

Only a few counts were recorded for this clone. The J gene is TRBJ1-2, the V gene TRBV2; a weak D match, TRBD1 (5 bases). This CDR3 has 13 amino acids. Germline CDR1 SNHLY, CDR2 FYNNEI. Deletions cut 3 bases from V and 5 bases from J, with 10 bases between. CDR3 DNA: TGTGCCAGCAGTGAGCAACAGGATTATGGCTACACCTTC. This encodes CASSEQQDYGYTF.

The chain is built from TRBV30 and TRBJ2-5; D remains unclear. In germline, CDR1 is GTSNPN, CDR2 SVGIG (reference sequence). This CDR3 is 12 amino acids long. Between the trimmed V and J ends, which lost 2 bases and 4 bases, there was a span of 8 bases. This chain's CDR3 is CAWSMGRETQYF. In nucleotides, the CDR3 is TGTGCCTGGAGTATGGGTAGAGAGACCCAGTACTTC. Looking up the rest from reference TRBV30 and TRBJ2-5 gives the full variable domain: SQTIHQWPATLVQPVGSPLSLECTVEGTSNPNLYWYRQAAGRGLQLLFYSVGIGQISSEVPQNLSASRPQDRQFILSSKKLLLSDSGFYLCAWSMGRETQYFGPGTRLLVL.

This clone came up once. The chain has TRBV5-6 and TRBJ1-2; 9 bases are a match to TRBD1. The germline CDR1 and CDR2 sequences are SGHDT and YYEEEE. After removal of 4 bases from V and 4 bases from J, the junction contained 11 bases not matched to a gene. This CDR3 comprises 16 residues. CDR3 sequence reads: CASSPKGTGSAYGYTF. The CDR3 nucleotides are TGTGCCAGCAGCCCAAAGGGGACAGGGTCGGCCTATGGCTACACCTTC.

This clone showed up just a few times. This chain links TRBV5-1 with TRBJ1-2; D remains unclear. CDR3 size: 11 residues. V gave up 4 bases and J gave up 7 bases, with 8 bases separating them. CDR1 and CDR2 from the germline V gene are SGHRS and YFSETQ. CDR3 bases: TGCGCCAGCAGCGACATTTCTGGCTACACCTTC. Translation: CASSDISGYTF.